The 4 T cell receptor beta chains below all came from one sample that was sequenced in a study of blood T cell repertoires in COVID-19. This table comes from immunoSEQ multiplex PCR, and its TCRdb copy is limited to in-frame clones, with some not included. The sample consists of more than 60,000 clones, 88% of them appearing once. The sample consisted of peripheral blood. The receptors were gathered from a woman aged 60-75 years with COVID-19, enrolled during active disease.

V usage is TRBV6-2 or TRBV6-3 and J usage is TRBJ2-3, with 8 nucleotides matching TRBD1. V lost 6 bases, J lost 5 bases, and 7 bases stayed unmatched. Germline V gene sequence: CDR1 MNHEY, CDR2 SVGEGT. This CDR3 comprises 14 residues. CDR3 region: CASSPTGVRDTQYF. The CDR3 DNA is TGTGCCAGCAGCCCGACAGGGGTGAGAGATACGCAGTATTTT.

This chain joins TRBV12-3 or TRBV12-4 and TRBJ1-2, with unresolved D. Between the trimmed V and J ends, which lost 2 bases and 3 bases, there was a span of 7 bases. The CDR3 sequence is 13 residues long. Written as DNA, the CDR3 is TGTGCCAGCAGTTTAAACCCGGACTATGGCTACACCTTC. It specifies CASSLNPDYGYTF.

The V and J genes are TRBV20-1 and TRBJ1-1, with TRBD1 as a possible D gene (6 bases). The V gene's germline CDR1 is DFQATT and CDR2 SNEGSKA (reference sequence). V was clipped by 6 bases and J by 11 bases, with 13 bases between them. The CDR3 is made up of 10 amino acids. The CDR3 DNA reads TGCAGTGCCCCCAGGGGCGACGCTTTCTTT. Translating gives CSAPRGDAFF.

This clone was seen only a few times. The chain combines TRBV7-8 with TRBJ2-1; 7 bases map to TRBD2. The CDR3 runs 12 residues. Germline V CDR1 and CDR2: SGHVS, FQNEAQ. The J segment lost 13 bases and the V segment lost 0 bases, leaving 3 bases of the junction unmatched. The CDR3 DNA reads TGTGCCAGCAGCTTAGCAAGCGGGATCCAGTTCTTC. Translating gives CASSLASGIQFF. Looking up the rest from reference TRBV7-8 and TRBJ2-1 gives the full variable domain: GAGVSQSPRYKVAKRGQDVALRCDPISGHVSLFWYQQALGQGPEFLTYFQNEAQLDKSGLPSDRFFAERPEGSVSTLKIQRTQQEDSAVYLCASSLASGIQFFGPGTRLTVL.